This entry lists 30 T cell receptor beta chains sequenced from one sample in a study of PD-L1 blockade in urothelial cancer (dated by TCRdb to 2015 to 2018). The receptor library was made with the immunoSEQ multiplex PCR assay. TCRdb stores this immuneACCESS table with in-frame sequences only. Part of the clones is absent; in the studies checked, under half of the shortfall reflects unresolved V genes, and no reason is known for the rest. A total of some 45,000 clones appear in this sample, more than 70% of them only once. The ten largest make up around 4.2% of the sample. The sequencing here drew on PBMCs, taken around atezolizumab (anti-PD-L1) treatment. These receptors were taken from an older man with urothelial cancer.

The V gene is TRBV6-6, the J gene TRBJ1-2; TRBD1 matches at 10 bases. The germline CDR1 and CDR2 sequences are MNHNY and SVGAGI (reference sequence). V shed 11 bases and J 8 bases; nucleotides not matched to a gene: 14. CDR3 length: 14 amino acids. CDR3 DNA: TGTGCCGCCACCGGGACAGGGGCCCCTTCGGGCTACACCTTC. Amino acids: CAATGTGAPSGYTF.

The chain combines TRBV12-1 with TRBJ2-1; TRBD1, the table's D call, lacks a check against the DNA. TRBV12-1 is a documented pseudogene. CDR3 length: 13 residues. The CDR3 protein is CASSRSRGAEQFF. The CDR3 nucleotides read TGTGCCAGCAGCAGATCTAGGGGCGCCGAGCAGTTCTTC.

The CDR3 sequence: CAISGRDSSGYTF. CDR3 bases: TGTGCCATCAGTGGCCGGGACAGTTCGGGCTACACCTTC. The chain links TRBV10-3 to TRBJ1-2; TRBD1 agrees at 7 bases. Losses at the gene ends were 4 bases for V and 8 bases for J; bases not matched to a gene: 7. The germline CDR1 and CDR2 sequences are ENHRY and SYGVKD. The CDR3 runs to 13 residues.

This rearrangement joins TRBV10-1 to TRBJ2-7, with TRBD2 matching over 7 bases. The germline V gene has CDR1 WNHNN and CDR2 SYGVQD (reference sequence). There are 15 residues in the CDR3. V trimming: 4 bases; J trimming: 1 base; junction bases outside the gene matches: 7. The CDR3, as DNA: TGCGCCAGCAGTGGGGAGAAAGCGGGATCCTACGAGCAGTACTTC. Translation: CASSGEKAGSYEQYF.

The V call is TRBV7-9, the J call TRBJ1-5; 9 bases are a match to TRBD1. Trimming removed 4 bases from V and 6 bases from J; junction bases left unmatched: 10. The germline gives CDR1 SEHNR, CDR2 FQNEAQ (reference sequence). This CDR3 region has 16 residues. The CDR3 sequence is CASSSGQGTAGQPQHF. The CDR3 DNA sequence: TGTGCCAGCAGCTCGGGACAGGGAACTGCGGGTCAGCCCCAGCATTTT.

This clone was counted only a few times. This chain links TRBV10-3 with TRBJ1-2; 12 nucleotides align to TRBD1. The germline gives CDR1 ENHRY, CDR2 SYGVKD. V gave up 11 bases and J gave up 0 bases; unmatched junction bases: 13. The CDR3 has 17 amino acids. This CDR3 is CASGTGGSEFPNYGYTF. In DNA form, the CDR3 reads TGTGCCTCGGGGACAGGGGGCTCCGAATTTCCTAACTATGGCTACACCTTC.

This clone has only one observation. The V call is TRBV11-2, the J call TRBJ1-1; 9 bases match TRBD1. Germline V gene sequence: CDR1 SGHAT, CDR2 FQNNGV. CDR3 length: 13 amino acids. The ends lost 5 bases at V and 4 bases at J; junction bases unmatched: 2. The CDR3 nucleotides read TGTGCCAGCAGCCCGGACAGGGGCACTGAAGCTTTCTTT. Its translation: CASSPDRGTEAFF.

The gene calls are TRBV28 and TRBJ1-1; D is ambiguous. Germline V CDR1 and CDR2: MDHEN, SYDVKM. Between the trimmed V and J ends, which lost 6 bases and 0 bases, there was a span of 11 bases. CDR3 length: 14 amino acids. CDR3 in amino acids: CASRSPAMNTEAFF. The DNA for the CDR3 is TGTGCCAGCAGGTCGCCAGCGATGAACACTGAAGCTTTCTTT.

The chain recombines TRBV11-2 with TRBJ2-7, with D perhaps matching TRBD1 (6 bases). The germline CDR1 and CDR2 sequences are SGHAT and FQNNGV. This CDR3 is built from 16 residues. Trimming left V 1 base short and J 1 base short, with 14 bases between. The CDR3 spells CASSLVGTSKSYEQYF. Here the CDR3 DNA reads TGTGCCAGCAGCTTAGTAGGGACATCTAAATCCTACGAGCAGTACTTC.

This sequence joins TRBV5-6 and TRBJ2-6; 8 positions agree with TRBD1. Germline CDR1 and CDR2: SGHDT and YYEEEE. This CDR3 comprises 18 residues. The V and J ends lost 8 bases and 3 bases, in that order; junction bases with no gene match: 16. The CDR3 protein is CARTSPGGVNSGANVLTF. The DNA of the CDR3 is TGTGCCAGGACATCCCCAGGGGGCGTGAATAGTGGGGCCAACGTCCTGACTTTC. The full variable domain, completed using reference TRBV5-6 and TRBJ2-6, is DAGVTQSPTHLIKTRGQQVTLRCSPKSGHDTVSWYQQALGQGPQFIFQYYEEEERQRGNFPDRFSGHQFPNYSSELNVNALLLGDSALYLCARTSPGGVNSGANVLTFGAGSRLTVL.

In nucleotides, the CDR3 is TGTGCCAGTAGTTATAATCGGGACACTGAAGCTTTCTTT. Translation gives CASSYNRDTEAFF. The chain joins TRBV19 to TRBJ1-1, with unresolved D. The germline V gene has CDR1 LNHDA and CDR2 SQIVND (reference sequence). The V and J ends lost 5 bases and 3 bases respectively, with 10 bases between them. The CDR3 loop spans 13 amino acids.

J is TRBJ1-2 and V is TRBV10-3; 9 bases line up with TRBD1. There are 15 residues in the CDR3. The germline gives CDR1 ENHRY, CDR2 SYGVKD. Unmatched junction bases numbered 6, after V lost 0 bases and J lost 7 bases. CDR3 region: CAISESGTGTFGYTF. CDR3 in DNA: TGTGCCATCAGTGAGTCCGGGACAGGGACGTTTGGCTACACCTTC.

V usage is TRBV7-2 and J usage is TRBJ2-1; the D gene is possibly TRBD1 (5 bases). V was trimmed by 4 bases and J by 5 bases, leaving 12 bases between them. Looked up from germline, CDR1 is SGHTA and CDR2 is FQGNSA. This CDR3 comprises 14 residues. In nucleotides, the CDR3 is TGTGCCAGCAGCTGGCAGGGAACGGACAATGAGCAGTTCTTC. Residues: CASSWQGTDNEQFF.

CDR3 nucleotide sequence: TGTGCCAGCAGTTTCGGGACATCCAGCTCCTACGAGCAGTACTTC. Its translation: CASSFGTSSSYEQYF. The chain couples TRBV7-8 to TRBJ2-7, with a tentative D call TRBD1 (6 bases). The CDR3 covers 15 residues. Germline assignment: CDR1 SGHVS and CDR2 FQNEAQ. V was cut by 6 bases and J by 0 bases, with 15 bases left in between.

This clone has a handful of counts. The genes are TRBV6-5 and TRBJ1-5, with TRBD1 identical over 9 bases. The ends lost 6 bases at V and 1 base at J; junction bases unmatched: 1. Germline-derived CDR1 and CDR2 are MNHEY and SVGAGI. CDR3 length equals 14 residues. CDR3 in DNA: TGTGCCAGCAGCGGGACAGGGAGCAATCAGCCCCAGCATTTT. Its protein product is CASSGTGSNQPQHF.

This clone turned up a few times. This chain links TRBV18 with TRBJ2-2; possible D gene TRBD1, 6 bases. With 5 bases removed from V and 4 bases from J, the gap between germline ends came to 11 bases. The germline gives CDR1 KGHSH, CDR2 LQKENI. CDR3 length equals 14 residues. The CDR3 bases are TGTGCCAGCTCATTACAGGGAAGCACCGGGGAGCTGTTTTTT. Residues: CASSLQGSTGELFF.

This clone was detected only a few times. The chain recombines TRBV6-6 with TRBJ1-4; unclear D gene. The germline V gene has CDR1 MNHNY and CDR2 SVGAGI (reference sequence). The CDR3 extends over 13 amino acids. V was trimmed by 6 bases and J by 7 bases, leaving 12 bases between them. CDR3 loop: CASRTTGIEKLFF. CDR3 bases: TGTGCCAGCAGAACCACGGGAATTGAAAAACTGTTTTTT.

This CDR3 reads CAIVLAGAYNEQFF. CDR3 nucleotides: TGTGCCATCGTGCTAGCGGGAGCATACAATGAGCAGTTCTTC. The V call is TRBV10-3, the J call TRBJ2-1; 10 bases match TRBD2. Per germline, CDR1 ENHRY and CDR2 SYGVKD. This CDR3 contains 14 residues. The V segment lost 8 bases and the J segment 4 bases; nucleotides outside the gene matches: 5.

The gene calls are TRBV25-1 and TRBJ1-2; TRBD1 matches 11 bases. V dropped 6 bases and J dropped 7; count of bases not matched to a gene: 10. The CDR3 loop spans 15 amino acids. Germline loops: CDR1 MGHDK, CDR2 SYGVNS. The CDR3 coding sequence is TGTGCCAGCAGACCTCCCGGGACAGGGGGATCTGGCTACACCTTC. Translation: CASRPPGTGGSGYTF.

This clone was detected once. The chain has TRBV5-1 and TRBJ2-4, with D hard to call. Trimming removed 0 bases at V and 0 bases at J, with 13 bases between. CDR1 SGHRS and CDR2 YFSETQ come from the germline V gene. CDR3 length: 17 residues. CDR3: CASSLASLSGAKNIQYF. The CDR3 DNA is TGCGCCAGCAGCTTGGCCTCCCTCTCAGGAGCCAAAAACATTCAGTACTTC.

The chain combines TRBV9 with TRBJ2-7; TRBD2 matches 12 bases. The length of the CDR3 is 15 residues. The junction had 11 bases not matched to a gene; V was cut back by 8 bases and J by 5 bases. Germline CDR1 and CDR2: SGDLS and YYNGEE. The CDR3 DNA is TGTGCCAGTAGCCTGACTAGCGGGAGTACCCACGAGCAGTACTTC. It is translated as CASSLTSGSTHEQYF.

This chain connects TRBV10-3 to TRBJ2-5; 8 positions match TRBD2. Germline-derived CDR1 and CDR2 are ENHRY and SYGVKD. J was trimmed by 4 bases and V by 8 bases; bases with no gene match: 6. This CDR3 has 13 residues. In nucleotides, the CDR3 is TGTGCCATCGGAGCGGGAGCAAGAGAGACCCAGTACTTC. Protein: CAIGAGARETQYF.

The CDR3 here is CASSRTVYYEQYF. In DNA form, the CDR3 reads TGTGCCAGCAGTCGGACAGTATACTACGAGCAGTACTTC. The chain employs TRBV6-6 and TRBJ2-7; D is possibly TRBD1 (6 bases). The CDR3 is made up of 13 amino acids. Germline V gene data show CDR1 as MNHNY and CDR2 as SVGAGI (reference sequence). The V and J ends lost 5 bases and 3 bases respectively, with 11 bases between them.

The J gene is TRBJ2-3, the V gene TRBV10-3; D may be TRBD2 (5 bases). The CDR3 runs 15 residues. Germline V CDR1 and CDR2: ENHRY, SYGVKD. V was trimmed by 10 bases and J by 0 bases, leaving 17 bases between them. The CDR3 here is CATRLGSGSTDTQYF. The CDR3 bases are TGTGCCACCCGATTGGGAAGCGGAAGCACAGATACGCAGTATTTT.

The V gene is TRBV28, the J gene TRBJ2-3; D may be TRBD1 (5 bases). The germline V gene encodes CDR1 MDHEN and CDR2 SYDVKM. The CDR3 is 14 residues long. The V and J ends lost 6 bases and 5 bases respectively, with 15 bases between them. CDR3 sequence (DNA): TGTGCCAGCAGGACCGGACAAGTGGGAGATACGCAGTATTTT. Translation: CASRTGQVGDTQYF.

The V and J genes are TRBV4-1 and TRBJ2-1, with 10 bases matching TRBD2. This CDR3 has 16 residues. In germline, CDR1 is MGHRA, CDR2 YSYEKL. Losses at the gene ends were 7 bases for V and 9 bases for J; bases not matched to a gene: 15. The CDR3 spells CASTLGSGRALAEQFF. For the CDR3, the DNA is TGCGCCAGCACCCTGGGGAGCGGGAGGGCCTTGGCTGAGCAGTTCTTC.

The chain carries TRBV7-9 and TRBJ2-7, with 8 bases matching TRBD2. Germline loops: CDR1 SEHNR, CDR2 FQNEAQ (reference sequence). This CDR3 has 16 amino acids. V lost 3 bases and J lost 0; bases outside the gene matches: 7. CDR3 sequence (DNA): TGTGCCAGCAGCTTTGCTAGCGGGCACCGCTCCTACGAGCAGTACTTC. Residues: CASSFASGHRSYEQYF.

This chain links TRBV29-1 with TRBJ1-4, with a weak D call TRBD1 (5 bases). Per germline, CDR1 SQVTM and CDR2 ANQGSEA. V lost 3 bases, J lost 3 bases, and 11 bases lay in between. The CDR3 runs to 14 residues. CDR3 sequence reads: CSVDGGEANEKLFF. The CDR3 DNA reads TGCAGCGTTGATGGGGGGGAGGCTAATGAAAAACTGTTTTTT.

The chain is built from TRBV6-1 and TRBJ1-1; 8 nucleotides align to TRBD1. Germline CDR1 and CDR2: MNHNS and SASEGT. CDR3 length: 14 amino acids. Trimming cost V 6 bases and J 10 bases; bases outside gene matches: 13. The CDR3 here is CASSDPSTGTGAFF. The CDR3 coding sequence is TGTGCCAGCAGCGACCCTTCAACCGGGACAGGAGCTTTCTTT.

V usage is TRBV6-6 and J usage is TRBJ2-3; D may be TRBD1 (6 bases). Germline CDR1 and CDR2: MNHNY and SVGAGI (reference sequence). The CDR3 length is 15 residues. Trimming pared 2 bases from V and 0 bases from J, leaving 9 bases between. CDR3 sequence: CASSYGGGSTDTQYF. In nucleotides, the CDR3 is TGTGCCAGCAGTTACGGGGGCGGAAGCACAGATACGCAGTATTTT.